This T cell receptor (beta chain) was found in a study of blood T cell repertoires in COVID-19. Study background: The analysed material was cDNA or gDNA that came from T cells, B-cell-depleted T cells, or PBMCs.

Libraries were prepared by immunoSEQ multiplex PCR; TCRdb keeps only in-frame clonotypes and omits some of them. The data contain some 300,000 clones, approximately 89% of them singletons. Per germline, CDR1 SGHTA and CDR2 FQGNSA. The CDR3 has 14 amino acids. V shed 5 bases, J shed 5 bases, and the junction held 6 bases outside the gene matches. This sequence joins TRBV7-2 and TRBJ2-5; 9 positions match TRBD2. The source of this sequence is a woman in her thirties who had recovered from COVID-19. Material: peripheral blood. CDR3 bases: TGTGCCAGCAGCCAGGGACTAGCAAAGGAGACCCAGTACTTC. As protein: CASSQGLAKETQYF.